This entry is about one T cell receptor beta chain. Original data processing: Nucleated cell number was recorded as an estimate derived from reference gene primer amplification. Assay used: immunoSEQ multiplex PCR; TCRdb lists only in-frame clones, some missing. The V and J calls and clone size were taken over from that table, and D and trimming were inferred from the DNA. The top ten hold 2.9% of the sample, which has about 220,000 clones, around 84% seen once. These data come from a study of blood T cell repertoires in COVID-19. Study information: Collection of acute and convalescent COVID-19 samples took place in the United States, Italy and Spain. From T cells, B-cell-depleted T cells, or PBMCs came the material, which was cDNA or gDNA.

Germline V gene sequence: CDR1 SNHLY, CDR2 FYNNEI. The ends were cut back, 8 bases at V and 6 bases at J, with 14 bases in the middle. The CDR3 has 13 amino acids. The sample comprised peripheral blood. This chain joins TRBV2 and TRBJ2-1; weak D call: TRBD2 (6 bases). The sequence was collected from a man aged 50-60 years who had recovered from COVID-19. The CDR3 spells CASPGDGINEQFF. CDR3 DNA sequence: TGTGCCAGCCCGGGGGATGGGATCAATGAGCAGTTCTTC.